A single sample is the source of the 9 T cell receptor beta chains below, sequenced in a study of blood T cell repertoires in COVID-19. Assay used: immunoSEQ multiplex PCR; TCRdb lists only in-frame clones, some missing. This sample has 200,000 to 250,000 clones, with 92% found just once. Sequencing was carried out using peripheral blood. The origin of the receptors is a man aged 55 to 70 with COVID-19, enrolled during active disease.

CDR3 DNA: TGTGCCAGCAGCCAGCCGGGGGACGTCGCTTTTGGCTACACCTTC. Translation: CASSQPGDVAFGYTF. This chain links TRBV3-1 (or the pseudogene TRBV3-2) with TRBJ1-2; TRBD1 might be the D (5 bases). CDR1 and CDR2 (germline): LGHDT, YNNKEL (reference sequence). The V and J ends lost 3 bases and 7 bases respectively, with 18 bases between them. The CDR3 is made up of 15 amino acids.

The chain combines TRBV3-1 (or the pseudogene TRBV3-2) with TRBJ2-3, with 7 bases aligning to TRBD2. J was trimmed by 3 bases and V by 1 base; bases with no gene match: 7. Germline assignment: CDR1 LGHDT and CDR2 YNNKEL (reference sequence). The CDR3 extends over 16 amino acids. The CDR3 loop is CASSQGPPGLTDTQYF. The CDR3 region has the DNA TGTGCCAGCAGCCAAGGCCCCCCGGGACTAACAGATACGCAGTATTTT.

V usage is TRBV6-5 and J usage is TRBJ2-3, with D possibly TRBD1 on 6 matching bases. CDR3 length: 14 residues. Germline CDR1 MNHEY, CDR2 SVGAGI. The V end lost 6 bases, the J end lost 6 bases, and 16 bases lay between the germline ends. Here the CDR3 DNA reads TGTGCCAGCAGAACAGGGATTCTATGGGATACGCAGTATTTT. It translates to CASRTGILWDTQYF.

V gene TRBV4-3 combines with J gene TRBJ2-5, with 10 bases that match TRBD2. The CDR3 covers 17 residues. V lost 0 bases and J lost 4; bases outside the gene matches: 8. The germline CDR1 and CDR2 sequences are LGHNA and YSLEER. CDR3 region: CASSQDLGLAARETQYF. CDR3 nucleotides: TGCGCCAGCAGCCAAGATTTAGGACTAGCGGCACGAGAGACCCAGTACTTC.

Here the CDR3 DNA reads TGTGCCAGCAGCTTAGAGCTAGCGGGGGGGCTTTTCAATGAGCAGTTCTTC. Amino acid sequence: CASSLELAGGLFNEQFF. The gene calls are TRBV7-8 and TRBJ2-1; 12 bases match TRBD2. Looked up from germline, CDR1 is SGHVS and CDR2 is FQNEAQ. The CDR3 covers 17 residues. J lost 6 bases, V lost 1 base, and 7 bases had no gene match.

V gene TRBV5-1 combines with J gene TRBJ2-3; TRBD1 matches at 7 bases. V shed 1 base and J 1 base; nucleotides not matched to a gene: 6. In germline, CDR1 is SGHRS, CDR2 YFSETQ. This CDR3 comprises 16 residues. For the CDR3, the DNA is TGCGCCAGCAGCTTGATGGCTGGACAGGGCACAGATACGCAGTATTTT. It translates to CASSLMAGQGTDTQYF.

The chain employs TRBV7-9 and TRBJ2-1, with 8 bases that match TRBD2. V shed 2 bases, J shed 0 bases, and the junction held 3 bases outside the gene matches. CDR1 is SEHNR and CDR2 is FQNEAQ in the germline V gene (reference sequence). The CDR3 runs 16 residues. This chain's CDR3 is CASSLLAGGSYNEQFF. CDR3 in DNA: TGTGCCAGCAGCTTACTCGCGGGAGGCTCCTACAATGAGCAGTTCTTC.

The chain joins TRBV15 to TRBJ2-7; 10 positions agree with TRBD2. The CDR3 extends over 15 amino acids. V gave up 0 bases and J gave up 3 bases; unmatched junction bases: 2. Germline V gene sequence: CDR1 LNHNV, CDR2 YYDKDF (reference sequence). The CDR3 region is CATSRDSGGFYEQYF. For the CDR3, the DNA is TGTGCCACCAGCAGAGATAGCGGGGGGTTCTACGAGCAGTACTTC.

The chain carries TRBV24-1 and TRBJ1-5; 7 bases agree with TRBD1. Trimming cost V 9 bases and J 3 bases; bases outside gene matches: 7. This CDR3 comprises 14 residues. Germline V CDR1 and CDR2: KGHDR, SFDVKD. CDR3 coding DNA: TGTGCCACCGGGAAACAGGGGCCCAATCAGCCCCAGCATTTT. Amino acids: CATGKQGPNQPQHF.